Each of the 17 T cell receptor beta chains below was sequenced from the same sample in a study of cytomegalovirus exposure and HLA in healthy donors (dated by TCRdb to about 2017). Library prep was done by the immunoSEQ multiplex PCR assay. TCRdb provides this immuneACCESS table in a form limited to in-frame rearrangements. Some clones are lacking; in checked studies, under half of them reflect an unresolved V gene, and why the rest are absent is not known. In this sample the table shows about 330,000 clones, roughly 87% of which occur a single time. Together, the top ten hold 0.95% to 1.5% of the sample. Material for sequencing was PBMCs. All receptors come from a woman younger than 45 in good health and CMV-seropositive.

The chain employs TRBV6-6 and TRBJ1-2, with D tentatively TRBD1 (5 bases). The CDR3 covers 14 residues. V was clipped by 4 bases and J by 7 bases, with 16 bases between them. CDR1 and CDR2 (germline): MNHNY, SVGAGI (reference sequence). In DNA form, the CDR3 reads TGTGCCAGCAGTTTCGAGGTGACAGCAAGTGGCTACACCTTC. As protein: CASSFEVTASGYTF.

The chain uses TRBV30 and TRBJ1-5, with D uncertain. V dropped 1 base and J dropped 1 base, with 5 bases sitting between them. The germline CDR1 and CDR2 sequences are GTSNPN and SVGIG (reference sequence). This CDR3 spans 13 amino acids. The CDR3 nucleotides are TGTGCCTGGAGTGAGCAGAGCAATCAGCCCCAGCATTTT. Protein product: CAWSEQSNQPQHF.

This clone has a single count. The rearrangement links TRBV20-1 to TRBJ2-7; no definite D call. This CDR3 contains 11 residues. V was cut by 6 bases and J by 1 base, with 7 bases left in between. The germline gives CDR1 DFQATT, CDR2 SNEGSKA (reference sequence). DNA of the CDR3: TGCAGTGCCCACTTGTCCTACGAGCAGTACTTC. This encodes CSAHLSYEQYF.

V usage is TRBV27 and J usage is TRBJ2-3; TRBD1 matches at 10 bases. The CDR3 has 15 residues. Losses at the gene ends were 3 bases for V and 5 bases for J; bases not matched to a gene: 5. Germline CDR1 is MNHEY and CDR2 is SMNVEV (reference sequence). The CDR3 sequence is CASSLTGGAGDTQYF. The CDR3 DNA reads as TGTGCCAGCAGTTTGACAGGGGGCGCGGGAGATACGCAGTATTTT.

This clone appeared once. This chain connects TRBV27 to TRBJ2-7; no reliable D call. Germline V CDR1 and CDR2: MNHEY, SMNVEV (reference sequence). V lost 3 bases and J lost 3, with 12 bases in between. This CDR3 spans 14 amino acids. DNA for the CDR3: TGTGCCAGCAGTTTGGACCTTGAAGGCTACGAGCAGTACTTC. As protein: CASSLDLEGYEQYF.

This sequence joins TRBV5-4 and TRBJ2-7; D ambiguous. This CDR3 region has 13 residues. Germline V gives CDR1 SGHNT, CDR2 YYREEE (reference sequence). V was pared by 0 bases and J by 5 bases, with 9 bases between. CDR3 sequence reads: CASSLGSSDEQYF. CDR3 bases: TGTGCCAGCAGCTTGGGAAGTTCGGACGAGCAGTACTTC.

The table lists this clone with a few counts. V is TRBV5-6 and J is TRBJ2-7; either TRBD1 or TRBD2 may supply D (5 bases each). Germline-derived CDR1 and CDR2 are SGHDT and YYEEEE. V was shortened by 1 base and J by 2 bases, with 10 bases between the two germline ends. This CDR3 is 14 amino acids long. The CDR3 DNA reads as TGTGCCAGCAGCTTGTGGGACGGACCCTACGAGCAGTACTTC. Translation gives CASSLWDGPYEQYF. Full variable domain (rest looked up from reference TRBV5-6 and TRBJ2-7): DAGVTQSPTHLIKTRGQQVTLRCSPKSGHDTVSWYQQALGQGPQFIFQYYEEEERQRGNFPDRFSGHQFPNYSSELNVNALLLGDSALYLCASSLWDGPYEQYFGPGTRLTVT.

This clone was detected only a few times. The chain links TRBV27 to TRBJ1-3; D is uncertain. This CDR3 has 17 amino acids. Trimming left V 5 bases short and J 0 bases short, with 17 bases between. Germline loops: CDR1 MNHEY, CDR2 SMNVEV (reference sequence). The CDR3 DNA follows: TGTGCCAGCAGTCCCCACCGGACGGGATACTCTGGAAACACCATATATTTT. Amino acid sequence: CASSPHRTGYSGNTIYF.

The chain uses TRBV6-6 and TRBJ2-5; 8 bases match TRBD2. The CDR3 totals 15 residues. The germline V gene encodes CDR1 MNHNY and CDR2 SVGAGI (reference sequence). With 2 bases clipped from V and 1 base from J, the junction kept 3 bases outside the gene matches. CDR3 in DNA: TGTGCCAGCAGTTACGGCACTAGCGGCCAAGAGACCCAGTACTTC. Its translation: CASSYGTSGQETQYF.

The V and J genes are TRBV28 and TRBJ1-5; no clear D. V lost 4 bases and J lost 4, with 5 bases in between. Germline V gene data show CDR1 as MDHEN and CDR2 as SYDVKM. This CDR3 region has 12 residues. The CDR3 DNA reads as TGTGCCAGCAGTTGGTTAAATCAGCCCCAGCATTTT. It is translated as CASSWLNQPQHF.

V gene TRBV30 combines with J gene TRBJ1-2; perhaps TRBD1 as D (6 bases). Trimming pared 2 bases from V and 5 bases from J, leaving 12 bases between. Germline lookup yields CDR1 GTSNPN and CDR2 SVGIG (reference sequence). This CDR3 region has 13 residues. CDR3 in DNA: TGTGCCTGGAGTACCCGAGGGGGGTATGGCTACACCTTC. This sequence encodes CAWSTRGGYGYTF.

CDR3 region: CASSLDTGANTGELFF. Written as DNA, the CDR3 is TGTGCCAGCAGCTTAGATACAGGCGCGAACACCGGGGAGCTGTTTTTT. The chain uses TRBV7-2 and TRBJ2-2; maybe TRBD1 (5 bases). V lost 1 base, J lost 0 bases, and 9 bases lay in between. The CDR3 covers 16 residues. Germline CDR1 is SGHTA and CDR2 is FQGNSA.

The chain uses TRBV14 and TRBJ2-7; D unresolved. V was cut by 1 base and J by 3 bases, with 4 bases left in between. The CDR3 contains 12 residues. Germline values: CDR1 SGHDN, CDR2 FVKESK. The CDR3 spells CASSQVIYEQYF. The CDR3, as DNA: TGTGCCAGCAGCCAAGTAATCTACGAGCAGTACTTC.

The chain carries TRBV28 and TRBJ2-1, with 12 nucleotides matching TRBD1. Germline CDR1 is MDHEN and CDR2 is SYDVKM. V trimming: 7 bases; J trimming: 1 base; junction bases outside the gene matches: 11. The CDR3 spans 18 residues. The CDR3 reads CASTLGQGARRSYNEQFF. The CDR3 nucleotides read TGTGCCAGCACTCTGGGACAGGGGGCGCGAAGGTCCTACAATGAGCAGTTCTTC. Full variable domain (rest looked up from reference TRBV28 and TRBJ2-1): DVKVTQSSRYLVKRTGEKVFLECVQDMDHENMFWYRQDPGLGLRLIYFSYDVKMKEKGDIPEGYSVSREKKERFSLILESASTNQTSMYLCASTLGQGARRSYNEQFFGPGTRLTVL.

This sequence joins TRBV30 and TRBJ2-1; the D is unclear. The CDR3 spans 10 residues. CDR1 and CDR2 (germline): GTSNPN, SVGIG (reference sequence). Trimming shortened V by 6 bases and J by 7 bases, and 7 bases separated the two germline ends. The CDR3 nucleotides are TGTGCCTGCCTCCATAATGAGCAGTTCTTC. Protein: CACLHNEQFF. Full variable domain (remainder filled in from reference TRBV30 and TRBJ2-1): SQTIHQWPATLVQPVGSPLSLECTVEGTSNPNLYWYRQAAGRGLQLLFYSVGIGQISSEVPQNLSASRPQDRQFILSSKKLLLSDSGFYLCACLHNEQFFGPGTRLTVL.

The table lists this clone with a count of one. DNA for the CDR3: TGTGCCAGCAGTGAAGGGACCGTAGGGGAGCTGTTTTTT. Its protein is CASSEGTVGELFF. The genes are TRBV6-1 and TRBJ2-2, with D unclear. The germline V gene encodes CDR1 MNHNS and CDR2 SASEGT. The V gene lost 1 base and the J gene lost 8 bases, with 8 bases spanning the gap. This CDR3 contains 13 residues.

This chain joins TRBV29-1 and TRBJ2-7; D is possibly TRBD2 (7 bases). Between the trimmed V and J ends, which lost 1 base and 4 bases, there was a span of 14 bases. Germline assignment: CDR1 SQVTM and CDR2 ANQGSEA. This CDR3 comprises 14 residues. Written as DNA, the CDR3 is TGCAGCGTTGAAGGGGAGGGGGGAACGTACGAGCAGTACTTC. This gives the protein CSVEGEGGTYEQYF.